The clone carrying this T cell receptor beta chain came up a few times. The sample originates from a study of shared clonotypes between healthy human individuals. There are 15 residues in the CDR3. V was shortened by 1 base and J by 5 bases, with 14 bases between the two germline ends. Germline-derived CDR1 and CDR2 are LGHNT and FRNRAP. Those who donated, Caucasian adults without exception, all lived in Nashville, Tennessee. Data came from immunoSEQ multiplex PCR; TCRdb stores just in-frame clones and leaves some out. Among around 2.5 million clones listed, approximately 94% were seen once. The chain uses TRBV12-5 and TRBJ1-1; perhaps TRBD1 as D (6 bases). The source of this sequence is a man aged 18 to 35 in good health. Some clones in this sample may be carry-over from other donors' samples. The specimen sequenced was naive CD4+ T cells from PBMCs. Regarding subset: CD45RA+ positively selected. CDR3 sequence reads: CASGLGDTWATEAFF. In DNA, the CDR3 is TGTGCTAGTGGTTTGGGGGACACCTGGGCGACTGAAGCTTTCTTT.